The 28 T cell receptor beta chains given below trace back to one sample, sequenced in a study of shared clonotypes between healthy human individuals. Data came from immunoSEQ multiplex PCR; TCRdb stores just in-frame clones and leaves some out. The sample has 1.4 million to 1.5 million clones; over 95% are singletons. The sample was naive CD4+ T cells sorted from blood. This sample's subset: CD45RA+ positively selected. The receptor set was obtained from a man aged 25 to 45 in good health.

This chain links TRBV11-3 with TRBJ2-1, with D possibly being TRBD2 (6 bases). V lost 5 bases and J 3 bases, leaving 20 bases between the germline ends. CDR1 is SGHNT and CDR2 is YENEEA in the germline V gene. CDR3 length equals 17 residues. As DNA, the CDR3 is TGTGCCAGCAGCCGAGACAGCTTGGGGGAGGACTACAATGAGCAGTTCTTC. Translating it yields CASSRDSLGEDYNEQFF.

Comments on this clone: Other DNA variants within this sample encode the same CDR3. The chain recombines TRBV5-1 with TRBJ2-5; tentatively, D is TRBD2 (5 bases). Trimming shortened V by 2 bases and J by 5 bases, and 7 bases separated the two germline ends. The CDR3 loop spans 12 amino acids. CDR1 is SGHRS and CDR2 is YFSETQ in the germline V gene. CDR3 bases: TGCGCCAGCAGCTTCACTAGGGAGACCCAGTACTTC. Residues: CASSFTRETQYF.

The gene calls are TRBV27 and TRBJ2-2; D unclear. Germline V gene lookup returns CDR1 MNHEY and CDR2 SMNVEV (reference sequence). V was cut by 4 bases and J by 1 base, with 4 bases left in between. This CDR3 is 13 amino acids long. For the CDR3, the DNA is TGTGCCAGCAGTTGGGGGAACACCGGGGAGCTGTTTTTT. Protein sequence: CASSWGNTGELFF.

The chain joins TRBV5-5 to TRBJ2-7; 12 bases match TRBD1. The V and J ends lost 4 bases and 4 bases, in that order; junction bases with no gene match: 9. The CDR3 runs 16 residues. The germline V gene has CDR1 SGHKS and CDR2 YYEKEE (reference sequence). The CDR3 reads CASSPEPGQGAYEQYF. The CDR3 nucleotides read TGTGCCAGCAGCCCGGAACCGGGACAGGGGGCTTACGAGCAGTACTTC.

This clone was found once. The chain combines TRBV7-2 with TRBJ2-7, with TRBD1 matching 9 bases. Germline CDR1 SGHTA, CDR2 FQGNSA. The CDR3 spans 15 residues. Unmatched junction bases numbered 8, after V lost 6 bases and J lost 2 bases. The CDR3 bases are TGTGCCAGCAGTTATAGGGGACAGGGCACCTACGAGCAGTACTTC. This encodes CASSYRGQGTYEQYF.

For this clone: In this CDR3 the conserved last residue, phenylalanine or tryptophan, is missing, so a read error is likely. The DNA is left out, because the CDR3 cannot be placed on it with certainty; the CDR3 is given as TCRdb lists it. The rearrangement joins TRBV6-7 to TRBJ2-7; the table's D call, TRBD1, was not checked against the DNA. TRBV6-7 is assigned to the ORF class and has an uncertain function. A total of 15 residues make up the CDR3, ends included. The CDR3 region is CASSYSRPGQGLGFS.

This clone was detected once. This sequence joins TRBV6-5 and TRBJ1-5; the D is unclear. The CDR3 is 13 amino acids. V lost 4 bases to trimming and J lost 0 bases, with 4 bases between them. Germline V gives CDR1 MNHEY, CDR2 SVGAGI. The CDR3: CASSLGSNQPQHF. The CDR3 nucleotides read TGTGCCAGCAGTTTAGGTAGCAATCAGCCCCAGCATTTT.

This clone has only one observation. The gene calls are TRBV28 and TRBJ2-1, with D perhaps TRBD2 (5 bases). The germline V gene has CDR1 MDHEN and CDR2 SYDVKM. V was cut by 0 bases and J by 4 bases, with 7 bases left in between. CDR3 size: 14 residues. This CDR3 reads CASSLWDSYNEQFF. DNA of the CDR3: TGTGCCAGCAGTTTATGGGACTCGTACAATGAGCAGTTCTTC.

This chain links TRBV18 with TRBJ2-3; maybe TRBD2 (6 bases). Germline V lookup: CDR1 KGHSH, CDR2 LQKENI. This CDR3 region has 14 residues. The V and J ends lost 4 bases and 2 bases respectively, with 10 bases between them. For the CDR3, the DNA is TGTGCCAGCTCACAGGACTACAACACAGATACGCAGTATTTT. As protein: CASSQDYNTDTQYF.

The V gene is TRBV12-5, the J gene TRBJ1-1, with 7 positions matching TRBD1. V shed 1 base, J shed 0 bases, and the junction held 2 bases outside the gene matches. Germline V gene data show CDR1 as LGHNT and CDR2 as FRNRAP. The CDR3 is made up of 15 amino acids. The CDR3: CASGLGTGMNTEAFF. For the CDR3, the DNA is TGTGCTAGTGGTTTGGGGACAGGTATGAACACTGAAGCTTTCTTT.

This clone was picked up a small number of times. CDR3 in amino acids: CASSERINTGELFF. The CDR3, as DNA: TGTGCCAGCAGTGAGAGAATTAACACCGGGGAGCTGTTTTTT. The rearrangement joins TRBV25-1 to TRBJ2-2; D not resolved. From germline, CDR1 is MGHDK and CDR2 SYGVNS. This CDR3 is built from 14 residues. V lost 3 bases and J 2 bases, leaving 7 bases between the germline ends.

The chain links TRBV9 to TRBJ2-3, with TRBD2 as a possible D gene (6 bases). The CDR3 runs 16 residues. V shed 4 bases and J shed 4 bases, with 19 bases lying between them. The V gene's germline CDR1 is SGDLS and CDR2 YYNGEE. DNA for the CDR3: TGTGCCAGCAGCCTCAGACTAGACCTTCTCCCAGATACGCAGTATTTT. It codes for CASSLRLDLLPDTQYF.

CDR3 residues: CASSLVGTANEKLFF. DNA for the CDR3: TGCGCCAGCAGCTTGGTGGGGACGGCTAATGAAAAACTGTTTTTT. The V call is TRBV5-1, the J call TRBJ1-4; tentative D call: TRBD1 (5 bases). CDR3 size: 15 residues. Germline CDR1 reads SGHRS; CDR2 reads YFSETQ. V lost 0 bases and J 3 bases, leaving 9 bases between the germline ends.

V gene TRBV29-1 combines with J gene TRBJ2-1; 13 bases agree with TRBD2. V was pared by 5 bases and J by 6 bases, with 16 bases of the junction left unmatched. Looked up from germline, CDR1 is SQVTM and CDR2 is ANQGSEA. The CDR3 totals 18 residues. CDR3 coding DNA: TGCAGCGTTCGACGGTTCGGACTAGCGGGAGCTACGGCCAATGAGCAGTTCTTC. This encodes CSVRRFGLAGATANEQFF.

The rearrangement uses TRBV11-2 and TRBJ1-4; D is uncertain. The CDR3 is 14 amino acids. V was trimmed by 5 bases and J by 8 bases, leaving 15 bases between them. Germline V gene lookup returns CDR1 SGHAT and CDR2 FQNNGV. The CDR3 loop is CASSPRAAGEKLFF. Written as DNA, the CDR3 is TGTGCCAGCAGCCCTCGAGCAGCGGGGGAAAAACTGTTTTTT.

V usage is TRBV20-1 and J usage is TRBJ2-1; 7 positions match TRBD2. The ends lost 5 bases at V and 11 bases at J; junction bases unmatched: 3. CDR3 size: 10 residues. CDR1 is DFQATT, CDR2 SNEGSKA, per germline (reference sequence). CDR3 sequence (DNA): TGCAGTGCTCTGAGCGGGAAGCAGTTCTTC. This encodes CSALSGKQFF.

The chain recombines TRBV4-2 with TRBJ2-3, with TRBD2 matching 9 bases. The V gene's germline CDR1 is LGHNA and CDR2 YNFKEQ. The CDR3 totals 16 residues. J gave up 6 bases and V 4 bases, and 11 bases lay outside the gene matches. CDR3 nucleotides: TGTGCCAGCAGCCCGGGTCCAGCGGGAGGAGAGGATACGCAGTATTTT. It codes for CASSPGPAGGEDTQYF.

The chain recombines TRBV7-9 with TRBJ2-7; a possible D gene is TRBD1 (6 bases). Germline CDR1 reads SEHNR; CDR2 reads FQNEAQ (reference sequence). The CDR3 covers 15 residues. Trimming shortened V by 5 bases and J by 1 base, and 15 bases separated the two germline ends. The CDR3 coding sequence is TGTGCCAGCAGCCCAGGGGCAGGGGCGTCCTACGAGCAGTACTTC. Translation: CASSPGAGASYEQYF.

The chain carries TRBV27 and TRBJ1-1; 9 positions agree with TRBD1. Germline lookup yields CDR1 MNHEY and CDR2 SMNVEV (reference sequence). Losses at the gene ends were 4 bases for V and 0 bases for J; bases not matched to a gene: 3. The CDR3 has 15 residues. The CDR3 region has the DNA TGTGCCAGCAGTTCGGACAGGGGAGTGAACACTGAAGCTTTCTTT. Its translation: CASSSDRGVNTEAFF.

CDR3 sequence reads: CASSPTGGKNEQFF. DNA for the CDR3: TGTGCCAGCTCACCAACGGGAGGGAAAAATGAGCAGTTCTTC. This chain links TRBV18 with TRBJ2-1; 8 bases are shared with TRBD2. Germline CDR1 reads KGHSH; CDR2 reads LQKENI. The V segment lost 2 bases and the J segment 7 bases; nucleotides outside the gene matches: 4. CDR3 size: 14 residues.

V is TRBV5-1 and J is TRBJ1-4, with TRBD1 matching 8 bases. V shed 0 bases and J 7 bases; nucleotides not matched to a gene: 5. This CDR3 spans 15 amino acids. Germline V gene sequence: CDR1 SGHRS, CDR2 YFSETQ. CDR3 in amino acids: CASSLAKGTGEKLFF. DNA for the CDR3: TGCGCCAGCAGCTTGGCCAAAGGGACAGGTGAAAAACTGTTTTTT.

On this clone: The same CDR3 arises from other DNA sequences in this sample as well. This CDR3 is CAISESYEQFF. DNA of the CDR3: TGTGCCATCAGTGAGTCATATGAGCAGTTCTTC. The rearrangement uses TRBV10-3 and TRBJ2-1, with D unresolved. V lost 0 bases and J lost 8, with 2 bases in between. This CDR3 region has 11 residues. CDR1 and CDR2 (germline): ENHRY, SYGVKD.

V usage is TRBV19 and J usage is TRBJ1-4; D unclear. This CDR3 has 16 residues. The V end lost 3 bases, the J end lost 3 bases, and 14 bases lay between the germline ends. Germline-derived CDR1 and CDR2 are LNHDA and SQIVND (reference sequence). CDR3 region: CASSMRIGNSNEKLFF. DNA of the CDR3: TGTGCCAGTAGTATGCGAATCGGGAACTCTAATGAAAAACTGTTTTTT.

The genes are TRBV7-9 and TRBJ2-4; TRBD1 agrees at 7 bases. The CDR3 is 15 residues long. Germline V CDR1 and CDR2: SEHNR, FQNEAQ (reference sequence). J lost 7 bases, V lost 3 bases, and 9 bases had no gene match. The CDR3 sequence: CASSFRQGISNIQYF. CDR3 bases: TGTGCCAGCAGCTTTCGACAGGGTATTTCGAACATTCAGTACTTC. Variable domain in full (rest from reference TRBV7-9 and TRBJ2-4): DTGVSQNPRHKITKRGQNVTFRCDPISEHNRLYWYRQTLGQGPEFLTYFQNEAQLEKSRLLSDRFSAERPKGSFSTLEIQRTEQGDSAMYLCASSFRQGISNIQYFGAGTRLSVL.

This rearrangement joins TRBV4-1 to TRBJ2-7; 11 nucleotides line up with TRBD2. V trimming: 0 bases; J trimming: 4 bases; junction bases outside the gene matches: 5. CDR3 length: 16 residues. Per germline, CDR1 MGHRA and CDR2 YSYEKL. CDR3 residues: CASSQDGASGRYEQYF. CDR3 coding DNA: TGCGCCAGCAGCCAAGACGGGGCTAGCGGGAGGTACGAGCAGTACTTC.

CDR3 sequence reads: CASSPWGPASSYNEQFF. CDR3 coding DNA: TGTGCCAGCAGCCCCTGGGGCCCCGCTTCCTCCTACAATGAGCAGTTCTTC. V and J are TRBV2 and TRBJ2-1; possibly TRBD1 for D (5 bases). The CDR3 covers 17 residues. Trimming cost V 6 bases and J 0 bases, with 18 bases left between them. Per germline, CDR1 SNHLY and CDR2 FYNNEI.

The chain carries TRBV5-4 and TRBJ2-7; D gene ambiguous. This CDR3 is 14 amino acids long. Germline V lookup: CDR1 SGHNT, CDR2 YYREEE (reference sequence). Trimming removed 4 bases at V and 3 bases at J, with 14 bases between. The CDR3 sequence is CASSPPGPRYEQYF. DNA of the CDR3: TGTGCCAGCAGCCCCCCAGGTCCCCGCTACGAGCAGTACTTC.

The chain combines TRBV5-1 with TRBJ2-5, with 8 bases lining up with TRBD1. V was clipped by 3 bases and J by 4 bases; unmatched bases: 11. Germline assignment: CDR1 SGHRS and CDR2 YFSETQ. This CDR3 is 16 amino acids long. This chain's CDR3 is CASSSDRTGRRETQYF. CDR3 coding DNA: TGCGCCAGCAGCTCGGACCGGACAGGGAGGAGAGAGACCCAGTACTTC.